Below, 3 T cell receptor beta chains from the same sample are listed, as sequenced in a study of T cell changes during pregnancy in multiple sclerosis. TCRdb's table, derived via immunoSEQ multiplex PCR, lists solely in-frame clones and lacks some. This table holds more than 80,000 clones, about 92% found once. The input for sequencing was peripheral blood, taken in the first trimester of pregnancy. The receptors were sampled from a female donor with multiple sclerosis, enrolled in a pregnancy study.

The chain links TRBV4-3 to TRBJ1-2; a possible D gene is TRBD1 (5 bases). The CDR3 is 16 residues long. CDR1 is LGHNA, CDR2 YSLEER, per germline. V lost 0 bases, J lost 4 bases, and 15 bases lay in between. The CDR3 DNA follows: TGCGCCAGCAGCCAAGATAGGAGGGGTTCTCCCTATGGCTACACCTTC. Translating it yields CASSQDRRGSPYGYTF.

The chain recombines TRBV7-2 with TRBJ2-7; TRBD1 agrees at 10 bases. CDR3 size: 14 residues. Germline V gene lookup returns CDR1 SGHTA and CDR2 FQGNSA. Unmatched junction bases numbered 6, after V lost 7 bases and J lost 3 bases. The CDR3 DNA reads as TGTGCCAGCACCCAGACAGGGGGCATCTACGAGCAGTACTTC. Its translation is CASTQTGGIYEQYF.

This clone was counted a few times. The chain combines TRBV14 with TRBJ1-1; perhaps TRBD1 as D (5 bases). Trimming took 1 base from V and 1 from J, leaving 13 bases between them. The CDR3 runs 16 residues. Germline-derived CDR1 and CDR2 are SGHDN and FVKESK. The CDR3 bases are TGTGCCAGCAGCCAAGCTCAAGGGGAAGGGAACACTGAAGCTTTCTTT. Translation: CASSQAQGEGNTEAFF.